This T cell receptor (beta chain) was captured in a study of blood T cell repertoires in COVID-19. About the research overall: Donors in the United States, Italy and Spain gave samples during acute or convalescent COVID-19.

Authors' methods: Cell counts per sample came from amplifying reference gene primers. Using immunoSEQ multiplex PCR, the repertoire was profiled, and TCRdb retains in-frame clones only, with some absent. V, J and clone size reflect that table, while D and trimming were determined from the DNA. The table has about 140,000 clones, roughly 85% seen once; the top ten hold roughly 2.9%. The CDR3 is 15 amino acids. V was trimmed by 3 bases and J by 0 bases, leaving 8 bases between them. Germline V gene data show CDR1 as LNHDA and CDR2 as SQIVND (reference sequence). The sequence was obtained from a man aged 50 or older with acute or convalescent COVID-19. The sequencing input was peripheral blood. The chain employs TRBV19 and TRBJ1-4; D might be TRBD1 (6 bases). CDR3: CASSMWTATNEKLFF. For the CDR3, the DNA is TGTGCCAGTAGTATGTGGACAGCAACTAATGAAAAACTGTTTTTT. The whole variable domain, remainder taken from reference TRBV19 and TRBJ1-4, is DGGITQSPKYLFRKEGQNVTLSCEQNLNHDAMYWYRQDPGQGLRLIYYSQIVNDFQKGDIAEGYSVSREKKESFPLTVTSAQKNPTAFYLCASSMWTATNEKLFFGSGTQLSVL.